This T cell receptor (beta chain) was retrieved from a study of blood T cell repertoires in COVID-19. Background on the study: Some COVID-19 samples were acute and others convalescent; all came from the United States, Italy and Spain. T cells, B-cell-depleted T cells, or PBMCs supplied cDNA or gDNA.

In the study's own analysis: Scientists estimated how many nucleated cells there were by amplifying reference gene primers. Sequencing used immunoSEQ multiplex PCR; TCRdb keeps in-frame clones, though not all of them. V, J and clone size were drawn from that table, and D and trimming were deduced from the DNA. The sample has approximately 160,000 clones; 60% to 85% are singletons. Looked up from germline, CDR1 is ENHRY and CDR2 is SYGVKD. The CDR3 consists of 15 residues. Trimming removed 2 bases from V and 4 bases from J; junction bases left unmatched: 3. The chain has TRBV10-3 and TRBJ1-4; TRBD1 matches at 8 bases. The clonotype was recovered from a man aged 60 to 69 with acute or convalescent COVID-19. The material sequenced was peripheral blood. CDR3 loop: CAISEGTGLNEKLFF. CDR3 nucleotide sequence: TGTGCCATCAGTGAGGGGACAGGACTTAATGAAAAACTGTTTTTT.